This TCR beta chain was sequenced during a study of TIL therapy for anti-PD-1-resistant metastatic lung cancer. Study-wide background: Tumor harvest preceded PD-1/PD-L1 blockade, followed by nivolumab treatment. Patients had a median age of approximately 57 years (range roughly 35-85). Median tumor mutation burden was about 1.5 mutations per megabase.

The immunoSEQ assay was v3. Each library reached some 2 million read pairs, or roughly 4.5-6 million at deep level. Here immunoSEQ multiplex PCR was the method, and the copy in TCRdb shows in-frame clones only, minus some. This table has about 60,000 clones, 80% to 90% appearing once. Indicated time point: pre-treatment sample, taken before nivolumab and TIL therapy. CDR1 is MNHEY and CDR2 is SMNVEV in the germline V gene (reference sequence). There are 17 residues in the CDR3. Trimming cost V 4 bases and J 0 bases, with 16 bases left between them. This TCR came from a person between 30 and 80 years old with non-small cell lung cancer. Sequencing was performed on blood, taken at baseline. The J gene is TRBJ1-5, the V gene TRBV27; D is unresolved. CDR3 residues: CASSSLDNFISNQPQHF. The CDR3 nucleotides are TGTGCCAGCAGTTCATTAGACAATTTTATTAGCAATCAGCCCCAGCATTTT.